The rows below give T cell receptor beta chains drawn from one sample of a study of blood T cell repertoires in COVID-19. Method: immunoSEQ multiplex PCR; TCRdb's copy keeps in-frame clones and lacks some. The data contain over 55,000 clones, around 90% of them singletons. The material sequenced was peripheral blood. The receptors stem from a woman older than 75 with COVID-19, enrolled during active disease. Both conserved end residues are part of each CDR3. Clone size appears in some rows only: once, few, many, or a class for an expanded clone.

size,J,V,CDR3
-,TRBJ2-1,TRBV7-2,CASSLVGSSYNEQFF
-,TRBJ1-1,TRBV10-3,CAISDQAGNTEAFF
-,TRBJ1-6,TRBV7-8,CASSLAVGQGYNSPLHF
-,TRBJ2-2,TRBV7-2,CASSLRRPLKGELFF
-,TRBJ1-2,TRBV6-1,CASSELRDSLIYGYTF
-,TRBJ1-2,TRBV15,CATSPVPGQGTF
-,TRBJ2-7,TRBV18,CASSPRGGSSYEQYF
-,TRBJ1-1,TRBV18,CASSPLIQNTEAFF
once,TRBJ1-2,TRBV6-5,CASKVAGTGTWGYTF
-,TRBJ2-5,TRBV6-5,CASSPPGLETQYF
-,TRBJ1-3,TRBV30,CAWSVGGGTIYF
-,TRBJ1-5,TRBV5-1,CASSLDVARGQPQHF
-,TRBJ2-2,TRBV2,CASHRGAPNTGELFF
-,TRBJ1-5,TRBV19,CASSIVTGSQPQHF